A selection of T cell receptor beta chains follows, all from one sample in a study of cytomegalovirus exposure and HLA in healthy donors. TCRdb keeps only in-frame clones here, not all; method: immunoSEQ multiplex PCR. The repertoire holds approximately 100,000 clones, more than 60% seen once, with under 3.5% in the top ten. The specimen sequenced was PBMCs. These TCRs come from a female donor in good health and CMV-seronegative. CDR3s include the opening cysteine and the closing phenylalanine or tryptophan. The order of the fields is J gene, clone size, V gene, D gene, CDR3 protein, CDR3 DNA. A D gene is named only where the DNA matches it firmly. Rows may omit the clone size; those that give it use once, few, many or a size class.

>TRBJ2-7|NA|TRBV5-4|NA
CASSPGTGEQYF
TGTGCCAGCAGCCCAGGTACGGGAGAGCAGTACTTC
>TRBJ2-7|NA|TRBV30|TRBD2
CAWTSGGPSYEQYF
TGTGCCTGGACTTCGGGGGGGCCATCCTACGAGCAGTACTTC
>TRBJ2-7|NA|TRBV7-2|NA
CASSLGQLSEQYF
TGTGCCAGCAGCTTAGGTCAGTTAAGCGAGCAGTACTTC
>TRBJ1-3|NA|TRBV10-3|NA
CAISDMGANTIYF
TGTGCCATCAGTGATATGGGGGCAAACACCATATATTTT
>TRBJ1-2|NA|TRBV12-2|NA
CASRLTQGKYGYTF
TGTGCAAGTCGCTTAACCCAGGGGAAGTATGGCTACACCTTC
>TRBJ1-6|NA|TRBV5-8|NA
CASSLVGSNSPLHF
TGTGCCAGCAGCTTGGTAGGGAGTAATTCACCCCTCCACTTT
>TRBJ1-4|NA|TRBV7-2|TRBD1
CASRSRQGANEKLFF
TGTGCCAGCAGATCCCGACAGGGTGCTAATGAAAAACTGTTTTTT
>TRBJ2-7|NA|TRBV4-1|NA
CASSQDRVIGEQYF
TGCGCCAGCAGCCAAGACCGCGTGATTGGCGAGCAGTACTTC
>TRBJ2-5|NA|TRBV28|NA
CASSSPGKARETQYF
TGTGCCAGCAGTTCCCCCGGGAAGGCGAGAGAGACCCAGTACTTC
>TRBJ2-5|once|TRBV2|TRBD2
CASSTSGGPQETQYF
TGTGCCAGCAGTACTAGCGGGGGGCCACAAGAGACCCAGTACTTC
>TRBJ2-7|NA|TRBV13|TRBD1
CASSLWTGGTGYEQYF
TGTGCCAGCAGCCTCTGGACAGGGGGCACGGGATACGAGCAGTACTTC
>TRBJ1-1|few|TRBV5-4|NA
CASSGGGTAREAFF
TGTGCCAGCAGCGGGGGGGGGACGGCACGAGAAGCTTTCTTT
>TRBJ2-7|NA|TRBV18|NA
CASSPAESSYEQYF
TGTGCCAGCTCACCCGCGGAAAGCTCCTACGAGCAGTACTTC
>TRBJ1-4|NA|TRBV30|NA
CALAGYEKLFF
TGTGCCCTCGCAGGGTATGAAAAACTGTTTTTT
>TRBJ2-3|NA|TRBV11-2|NA
CASSVGYDTQYF
TGTGCCTCTAGCGTGGGGTACGATACGCAGTATTTT
>TRBJ2-1|NA|TRBV7-9|TRBD1
CASSPNDRQGSEQFF
TGTGCCAGCAGCCCGAATGACCGACAGGGGAGTGAGCAGTTCTTC
>TRBJ1-1|NA|TRBV5-4|NA
CASSSGPYMNTEAFF
TGTGCCAGCAGCTCTGGGCCCTACATGAACACTGAAGCTTTCTTT
>TRBJ2-3|once|TRBV10-2|TRBD2
CASRKRGGDFRTDTQYF
TGCGCCAGCAGGAAACGGGGGGGCGATTTTCGCACAGATACGCAGTATTTT
>TRBJ2-5|few|TRBV2|NA
CASSARRRETQYF
TGTGCCAGCAGTGCGAGGAGGAGGGAGACCCAGTACTTC
>TRBJ2-1|few|TRBV6-6|TRBD2
CASSYNFAGGRNEQFF
TGTGCCAGCAGTTACAATTTCGCGGGGGGGCGAAATGAGCAGTTCTTC
>TRBJ1-2|NA|TRBV27|NA
CASSLILGGTLYGYTF
TGTGCCAGCAGTTTAATTTTGGGGGGAACCCTCTATGGCTACACCTTC
>TRBJ1-6|few|TRBV5-8|NA
CASSLGGKGSPLHF
TGTGCCAGCAGCTTGGGCGGGAAAGGGTCACCCCTCCACTTT
>TRBJ1-1|few|TRBV4-3|NA
CASSQETQGRAFF
TGCGCCAGCAGCCAAGAAACGCAGGGTCGCGCTTTCTTT
>TRBJ2-5|once|TRBV7-7|TRBD2
CASSSSGGDETQYF
TGTGCCAGCAGCAGCAGCGGGGGGGACGAGACCCAGTACTTC
>TRBJ1-1|NA|TRBV4-1|TRBD1
CASSPDRVSTEAFF
TGCGCCAGCAGTCCCGACAGGGTGTCAACTGAAGCTTTCTTT
>TRBJ1-2|NA|TRBV6-4|NA
CASSPPPGQWKSQSYGYTF
TGTGCCAGCTCACCACCCCCTGGACAGTGGAAAAGTCAGTCCTATGGCTACACCTTC
>TRBJ2-2|NA|TRBV18|TRBD2
CASSPNGGANTGELFF
TGTGCCAGCTCACCGAACGGGGGGGCGAACACCGGGGAGCTGTTTTTT
>TRBJ1-4|NA|TRBV5-8|TRBD1
CASSWGQATNEKLFF
TGTGCCAGCAGCTGGGGACAGGCAACTAATGAAAAACTGTTTTTT
>TRBJ2-1|NA|TRBV30|TRBD2
CAWSRGGADEQFF
TGTGCCTGGAGTCGGGGGGGGGCCGATGAGCAGTTCTTC
>TRBJ2-3|NA|TRBV6-1|NA
CASRLQGAGADTQYF
TGTGCCAGCAGACTGCAGGGGGCGGGGGCAGATACGCAGTATTTT
>TRBJ2-5|NA|TRBV7-7|TRBD2
CASSLDWGGTQYF
TGTGCCAGCAGCTTGGACTGGGGGGGGACCCAGTACTTC
>TRBJ2-6|NA|TRBV5-4|TRBD2
CASSGPGGLAAGANVLTF
TGTGCCAGCAGCGGGCCGGGAGGCCTAGCGGCTGGGGCCAACGTCCTGACTTTC
>TRBJ1-2|NA|TRBV5-4|NA
CASSSKKQVPYGYTF
TGTGCCAGCAGCTCGAAGAAACAGGTCCCCTACGGCTACACCTTC
>TRBJ2-7|NA|TRBV28|NA
CASSSDRTTYEQYF
TGTGCCAGCAGTTCCGACAGAACTACCTACGAGCAGTACTTC
>TRBJ1-2|NA|TRBV6-1|TRBD1
CASSEGAGGYGYTF
TGTGCCAGCAGTGAAGGGGCAGGGGGTTATGGCTACACCTTC
>TRBJ2-7|NA|TRBV21-1|NA
CASSPRDREGTRRDEQYF
TGTGCCAGCAGCCCCCGGGACAGGGAGGGTACCCGTCGGGACGAGCAGTACTTC
>TRBJ2-1|NA|TRBV6-1|NA
CASSVLFVDEQFF
TGTGCCAGCAGTGTCCTTTTTGTCGATGAGCAGTTCTTC
>TRBJ2-5|NA|TRBV7-7|TRBD2
CASSSQRGPSQTQYF
TGTGCCAGCAGCTCTCAGCGGGGGCCCTCCCAGACCCAGTACTTC
>TRBJ1-6|NA|TRBV7-2|NA
CASSTRRLLREGRAPLHF
TGTGCCAGCAGCACTAGACGATTGCTCAGGGAGGGTAGGGCACCCCTCCACTTT
>TRBJ2-7|NA|TRBV18|TRBD2
CASSPLAGKSSYEQYF
TGTGCCAGCTCACCGTTAGCGGGGAAAAGCTCCTACGAGCAGTACTTC
>TRBJ1-1|few|TRBV5-6|NA
CASSWDGGNTEAFF
TGTGCCAGCAGCTGGGACGGGGGGAACACTGAAGCTTTCTTT
>TRBJ2-7|few|TRBV5-6|TRBD2
CASSTGLASYEQYF
TGTGCCAGCAGCACGGGACTAGCCTCCTACGAGCAGTACTTC
>TRBJ2-1|NA|TRBV10-3|NA
CAISVLESLSEQFF
TGTGCCATCAGTGTTTTAGAAAGCTTAAGTGAGCAGTTCTTC